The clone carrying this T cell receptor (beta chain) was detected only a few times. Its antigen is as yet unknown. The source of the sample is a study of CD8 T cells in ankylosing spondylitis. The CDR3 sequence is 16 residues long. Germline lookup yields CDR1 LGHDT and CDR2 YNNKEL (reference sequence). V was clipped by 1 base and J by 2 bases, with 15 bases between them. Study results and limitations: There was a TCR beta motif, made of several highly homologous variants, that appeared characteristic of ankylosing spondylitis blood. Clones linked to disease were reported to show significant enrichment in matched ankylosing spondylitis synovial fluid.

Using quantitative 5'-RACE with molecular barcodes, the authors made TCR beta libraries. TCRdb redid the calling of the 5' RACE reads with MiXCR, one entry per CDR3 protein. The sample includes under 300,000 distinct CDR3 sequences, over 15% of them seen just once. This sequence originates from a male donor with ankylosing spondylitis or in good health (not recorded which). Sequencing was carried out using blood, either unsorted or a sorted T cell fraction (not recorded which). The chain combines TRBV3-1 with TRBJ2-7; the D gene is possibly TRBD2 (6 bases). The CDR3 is CASSQVRSGPTYEQYF. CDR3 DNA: TGTGCCAGCAGCCAAGTTCGGAGCGGGCCAACCTACGAGCAGTACTTC.